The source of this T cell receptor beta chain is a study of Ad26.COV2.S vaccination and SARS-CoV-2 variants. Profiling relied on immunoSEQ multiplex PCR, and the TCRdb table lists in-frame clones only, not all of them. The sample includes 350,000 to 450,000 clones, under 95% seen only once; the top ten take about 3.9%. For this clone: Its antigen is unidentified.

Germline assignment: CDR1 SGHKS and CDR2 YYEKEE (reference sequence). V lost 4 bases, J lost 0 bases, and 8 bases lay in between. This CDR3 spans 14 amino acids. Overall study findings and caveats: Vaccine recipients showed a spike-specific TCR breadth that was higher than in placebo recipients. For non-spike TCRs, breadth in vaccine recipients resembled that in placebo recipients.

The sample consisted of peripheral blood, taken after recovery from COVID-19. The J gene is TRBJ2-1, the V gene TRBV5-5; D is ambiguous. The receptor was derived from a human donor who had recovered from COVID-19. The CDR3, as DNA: TGTGCCAGCAGCGACCGAGTCTCCTACAATGAGCAGTTCTTC. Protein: CASSDRVSYNEQFF.